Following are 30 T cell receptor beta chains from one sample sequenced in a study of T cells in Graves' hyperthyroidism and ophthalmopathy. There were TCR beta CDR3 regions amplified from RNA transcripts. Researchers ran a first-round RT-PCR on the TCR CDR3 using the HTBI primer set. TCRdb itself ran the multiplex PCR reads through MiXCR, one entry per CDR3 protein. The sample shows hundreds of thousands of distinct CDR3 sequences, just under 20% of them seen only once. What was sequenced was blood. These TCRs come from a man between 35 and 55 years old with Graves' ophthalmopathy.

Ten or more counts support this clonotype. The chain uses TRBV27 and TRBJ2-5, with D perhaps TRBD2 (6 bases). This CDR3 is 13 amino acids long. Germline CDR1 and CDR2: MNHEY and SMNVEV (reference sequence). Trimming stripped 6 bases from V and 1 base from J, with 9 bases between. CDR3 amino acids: CASRRGLQETQYF. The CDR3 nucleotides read TGTGCCAGCAGAAGGGGACTCCAAGAGACCCAGTACTTC.

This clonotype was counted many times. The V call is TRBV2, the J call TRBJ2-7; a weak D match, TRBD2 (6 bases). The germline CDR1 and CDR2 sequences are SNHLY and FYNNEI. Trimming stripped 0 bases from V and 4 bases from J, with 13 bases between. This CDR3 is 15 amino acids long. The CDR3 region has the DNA TGTGCCAGCAGTGAAGCTACCGGGAGATTTTACGAGCAGTACTTC. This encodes CASSEATGRFYEQYF.

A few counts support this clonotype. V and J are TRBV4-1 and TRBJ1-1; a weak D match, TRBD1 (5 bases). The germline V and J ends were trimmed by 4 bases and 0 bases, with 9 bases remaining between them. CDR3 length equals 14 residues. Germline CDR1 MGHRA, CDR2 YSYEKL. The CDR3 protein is CASSRGGMNTEAFF. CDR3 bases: TGCGCCAGCAGCCGGGGCGGTATGAACACTGAAGCTTTCTTT.

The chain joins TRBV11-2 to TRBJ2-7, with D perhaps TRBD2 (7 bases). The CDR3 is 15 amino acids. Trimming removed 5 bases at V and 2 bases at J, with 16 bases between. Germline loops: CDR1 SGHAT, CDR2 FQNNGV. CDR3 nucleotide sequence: TGTGCCAGCAGCCTCGGGGGCGGGGGAACCTACGAGCAGTACTTC. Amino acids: CASSLGGGGTYEQYF.

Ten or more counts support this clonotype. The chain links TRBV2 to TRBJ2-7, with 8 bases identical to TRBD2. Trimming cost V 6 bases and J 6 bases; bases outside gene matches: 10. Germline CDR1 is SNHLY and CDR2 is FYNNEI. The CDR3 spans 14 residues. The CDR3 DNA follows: TGTGCCAGCAGACCGGGACTAGAGTTTGGCGAGCAGTACTTC. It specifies CASRPGLEFGEQYF.

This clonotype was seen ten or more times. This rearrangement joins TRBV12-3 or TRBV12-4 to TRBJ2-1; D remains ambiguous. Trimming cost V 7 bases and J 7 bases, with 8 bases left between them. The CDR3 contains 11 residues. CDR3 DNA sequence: TGTGCCAGCACCGTTCGGAATGAGCAGTTCTTC. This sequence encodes CASTVRNEQFF.

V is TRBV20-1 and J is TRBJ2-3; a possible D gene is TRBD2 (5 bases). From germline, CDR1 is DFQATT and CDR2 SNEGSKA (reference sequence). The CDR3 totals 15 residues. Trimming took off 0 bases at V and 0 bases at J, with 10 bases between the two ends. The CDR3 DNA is TGCAGTGCTAGAGAGGGTAGCGTTAGCACAGATACGCAGTATTTT. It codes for CSAREGSVSTDTQYF.

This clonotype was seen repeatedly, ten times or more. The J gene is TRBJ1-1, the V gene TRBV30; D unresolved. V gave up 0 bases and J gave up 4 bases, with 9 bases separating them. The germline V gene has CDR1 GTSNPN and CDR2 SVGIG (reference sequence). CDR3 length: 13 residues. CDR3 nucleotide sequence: TGTGCCTGGAGTGTAAACCGGGTCACTGAAGCTTTCTTT. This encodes CAWSVNRVTEAFF.

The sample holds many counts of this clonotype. The CDR3 spells CASSHRTQDGYTF. As DNA, the CDR3 is TGTGCCAGCAGCCACCGTACGCAGGATGGCTACACCTTC. The gene calls are TRBV3-1 and TRBJ1-2; D not resolved. Germline loops: CDR1 LGHDT, CDR2 YNNKEL (reference sequence). This CDR3 is built from 13 residues. Trimming took off 3 bases at V and 6 bases at J, with 11 bases between the two ends.

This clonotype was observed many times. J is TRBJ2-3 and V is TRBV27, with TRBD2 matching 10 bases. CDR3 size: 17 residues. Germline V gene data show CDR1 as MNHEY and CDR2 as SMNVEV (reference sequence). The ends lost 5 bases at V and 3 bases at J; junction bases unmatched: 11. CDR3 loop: CASSRLSGRAGTDTQYF. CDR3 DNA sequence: TGTGCCAGCAGTCGACTAAGCGGGAGGGCCGGGACAGATACGCAGTATTTT.

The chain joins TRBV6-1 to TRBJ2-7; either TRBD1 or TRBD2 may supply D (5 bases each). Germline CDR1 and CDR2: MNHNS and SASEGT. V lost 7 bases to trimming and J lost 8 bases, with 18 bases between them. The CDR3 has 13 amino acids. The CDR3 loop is CASKGEMDTQQYF. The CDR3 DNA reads TGTGCCAGCAAAGGGGAGATGGACACCCAGCAGTACTTC.

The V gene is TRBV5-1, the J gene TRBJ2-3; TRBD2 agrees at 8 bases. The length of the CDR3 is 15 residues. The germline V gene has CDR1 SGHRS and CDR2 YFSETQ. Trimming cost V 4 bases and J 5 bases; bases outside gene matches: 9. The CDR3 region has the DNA TGCGCCAGCAGCCCGTTAGCGGGAAAAATAGATACGCAGTATTTT. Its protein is CASSPLAGKIDTQYF.

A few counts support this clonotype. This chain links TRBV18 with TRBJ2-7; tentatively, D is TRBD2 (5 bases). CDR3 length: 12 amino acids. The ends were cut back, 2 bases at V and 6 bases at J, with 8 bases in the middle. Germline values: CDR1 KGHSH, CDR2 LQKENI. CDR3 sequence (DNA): TGTGCCAGCTCACCAGGGAGTGTCGAGCAGTACTTC. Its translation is CASSPGSVEQYF.

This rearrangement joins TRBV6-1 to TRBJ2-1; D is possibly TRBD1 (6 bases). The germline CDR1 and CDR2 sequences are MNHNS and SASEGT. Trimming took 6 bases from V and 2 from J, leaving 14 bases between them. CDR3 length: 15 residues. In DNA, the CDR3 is TGTGCCAGCAGGAAAACAGGGAACGCCTACAATGAGCAGTTCTTC. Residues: CASRKTGNAYNEQFF.

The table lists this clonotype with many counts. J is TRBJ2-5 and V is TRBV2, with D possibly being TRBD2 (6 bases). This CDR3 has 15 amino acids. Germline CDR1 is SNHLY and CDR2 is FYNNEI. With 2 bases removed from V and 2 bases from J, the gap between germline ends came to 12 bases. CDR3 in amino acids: CASSEWASDQETQYF. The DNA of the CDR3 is TGTGCCAGCAGTGAATGGGCTAGCGATCAAGAGACCCAGTACTTC.

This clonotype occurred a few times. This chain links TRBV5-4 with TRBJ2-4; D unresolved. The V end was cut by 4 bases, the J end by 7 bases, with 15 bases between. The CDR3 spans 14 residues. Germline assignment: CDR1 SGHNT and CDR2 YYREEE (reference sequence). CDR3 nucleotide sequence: TGTGCCAGCAGCCGCCCTGAAATTCGGAACATTCAGTACTTC. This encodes CASSRPEIRNIQYF.

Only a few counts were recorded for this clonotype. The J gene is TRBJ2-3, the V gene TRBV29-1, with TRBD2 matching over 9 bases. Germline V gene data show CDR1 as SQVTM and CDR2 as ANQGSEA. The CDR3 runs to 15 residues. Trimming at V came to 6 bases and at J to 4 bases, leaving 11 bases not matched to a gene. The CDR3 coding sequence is TGCAGCGTCCCCGCTAGCGGGAAAGGGTCAGATACGCAGTATTTT. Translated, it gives CSVPASGKGSDTQYF.

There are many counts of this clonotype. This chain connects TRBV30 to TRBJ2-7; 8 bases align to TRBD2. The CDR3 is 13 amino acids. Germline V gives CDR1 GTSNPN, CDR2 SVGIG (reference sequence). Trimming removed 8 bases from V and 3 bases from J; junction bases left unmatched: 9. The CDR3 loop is CAGLRAGDYEQYF. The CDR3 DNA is TGTGCCGGGCTACGAGCGGGAGACTACGAGCAGTACTTC.

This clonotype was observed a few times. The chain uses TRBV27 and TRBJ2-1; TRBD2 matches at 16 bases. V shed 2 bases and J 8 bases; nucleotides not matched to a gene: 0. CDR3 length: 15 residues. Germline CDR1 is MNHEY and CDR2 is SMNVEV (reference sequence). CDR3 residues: CASSLGTSGRDEQFF. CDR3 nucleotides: TGTGCCAGCAGTTTAGGGACTAGCGGGAGGGATGAGCAGTTCTTC.

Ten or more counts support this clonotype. The CDR3 DNA reads as TGTGCCAGCAGTTCCGGGACAGTATACGAGCAGTACTTC. It is translated as CASSSGTVYEQYF. The chain couples TRBV7-8 to TRBJ2-7; the match to TRBD1 covers 7 bases. Germline CDR1 SGHVS, CDR2 FQNEAQ. The V gene end was trimmed by 6 bases and the J gene end by 4 bases; junction bases not matched to a gene: 6. CDR3 length: 13 residues.

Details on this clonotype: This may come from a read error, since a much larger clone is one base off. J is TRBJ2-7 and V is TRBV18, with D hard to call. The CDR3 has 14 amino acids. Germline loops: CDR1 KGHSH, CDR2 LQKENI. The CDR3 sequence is CVSSPPGSSYEQYF. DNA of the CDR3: TGTGTCAGCTCACCACCGGGCAGCTCCTACGAGCAGTACTTC.

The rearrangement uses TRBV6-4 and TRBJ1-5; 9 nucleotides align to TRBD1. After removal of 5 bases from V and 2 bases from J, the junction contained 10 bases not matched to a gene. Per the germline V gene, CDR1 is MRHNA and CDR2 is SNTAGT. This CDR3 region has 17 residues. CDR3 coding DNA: TGTGCCAGCAGTAAAGGGATACGGGACAGGGGCAATCAGCCCCAGCATTTT. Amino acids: CASSKGIRDRGNQPQHF.

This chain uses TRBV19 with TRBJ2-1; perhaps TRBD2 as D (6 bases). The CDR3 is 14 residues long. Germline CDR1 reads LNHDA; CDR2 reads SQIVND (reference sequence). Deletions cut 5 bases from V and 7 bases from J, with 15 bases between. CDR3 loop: CASSPPTSLNEQFF. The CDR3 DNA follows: TGTGCCAGTAGTCCGCCGACTAGTTTGAATGAGCAGTTCTTC. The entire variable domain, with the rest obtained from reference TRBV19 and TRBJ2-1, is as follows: DGGITQSPKYLFRKEGQNVTLSCEQNLNHDAMYWYRQDPGQGLRLIYYSQIVNDFQKGDIAEGYSVSREKKESFPLTVTSAQKNPTAFYLCASSPPTSLNEQFFGPGTRLTVL.

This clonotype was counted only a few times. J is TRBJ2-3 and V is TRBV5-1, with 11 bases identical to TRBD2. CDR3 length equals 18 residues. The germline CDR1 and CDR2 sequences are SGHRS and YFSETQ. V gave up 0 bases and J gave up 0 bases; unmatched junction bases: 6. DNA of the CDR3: TGCGCCAGCAGCTTGGCCCTGACTAGCGGGGTTAGCACAGATACGCAGTATTTT. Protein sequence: CASSLALTSGVSTDTQYF. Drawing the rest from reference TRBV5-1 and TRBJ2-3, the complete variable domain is KAGVTQTPRYLIKTRGQQVTLSCSPISGHRSVSWYQQTPGQGLQFLFEYFSETQRNKGNFPGRFSGRQFSNSRSEMNVSTLELGDSALYLCASSLALTSGVSTDTQYFGPGTRLTVL.

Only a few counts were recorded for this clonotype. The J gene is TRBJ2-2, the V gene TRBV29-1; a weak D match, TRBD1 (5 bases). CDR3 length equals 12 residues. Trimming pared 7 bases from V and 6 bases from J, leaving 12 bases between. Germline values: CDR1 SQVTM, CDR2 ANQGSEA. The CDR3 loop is CSAYPRAGELFF. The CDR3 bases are TGCAGCGCCTATCCCAGGGCCGGGGAGCTGTTTTTT.

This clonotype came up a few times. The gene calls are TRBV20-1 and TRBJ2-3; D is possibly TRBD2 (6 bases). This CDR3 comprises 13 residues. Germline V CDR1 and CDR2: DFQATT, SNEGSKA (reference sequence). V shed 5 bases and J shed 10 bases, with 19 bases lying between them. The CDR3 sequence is CSAPGTGGTAQYF. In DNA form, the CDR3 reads TGCAGTGCTCCCGGGACTGGAGGAACGGCGCAGTATTTT.

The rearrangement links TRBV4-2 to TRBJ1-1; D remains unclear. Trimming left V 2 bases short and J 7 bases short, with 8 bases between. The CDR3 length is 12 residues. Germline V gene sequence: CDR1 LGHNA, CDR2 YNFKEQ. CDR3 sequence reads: CASSQNWGEAFF. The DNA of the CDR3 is TGTGCCAGCAGCCAAAACTGGGGTGAAGCTTTCTTT.

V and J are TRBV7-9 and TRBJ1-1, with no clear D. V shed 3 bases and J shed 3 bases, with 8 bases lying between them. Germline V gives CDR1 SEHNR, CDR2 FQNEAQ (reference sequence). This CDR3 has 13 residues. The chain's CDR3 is CASSLVEYTEAFF. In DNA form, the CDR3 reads TGTGCCAGCAGCTTGGTGGAATACACTGAAGCTTTCTTT. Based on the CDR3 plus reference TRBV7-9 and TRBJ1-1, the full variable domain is DTGVSQNPRHKITKRGQNVTFRCDPISEHNRLYWYRQTLGQGPEFLTYFQNEAQLEKSRLLSDRFSAERPKGSFSTLEIQRTEQGDSAMYLCASSLVEYTEAFFGQGTRLTVV.

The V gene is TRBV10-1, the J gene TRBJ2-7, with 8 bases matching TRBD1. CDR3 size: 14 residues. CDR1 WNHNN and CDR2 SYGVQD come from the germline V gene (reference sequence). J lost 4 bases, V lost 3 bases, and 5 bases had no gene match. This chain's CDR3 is CASSEGQGPYEQYF. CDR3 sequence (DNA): TGCGCCAGCAGTGAAGGACAGGGTCCTTACGAGCAGTACTTC.

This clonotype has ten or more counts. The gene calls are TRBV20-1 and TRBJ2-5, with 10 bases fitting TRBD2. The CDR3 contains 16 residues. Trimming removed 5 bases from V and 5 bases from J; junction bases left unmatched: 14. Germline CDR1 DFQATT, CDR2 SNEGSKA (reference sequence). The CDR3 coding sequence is TGCAGTGCTCTCGGGCTAGCGGGGGACAAAGGGGAGACCCAGTACTTC. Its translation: CSALGLAGDKGETQYF.